The sequence of this TCR beta chain was determined in a study of T cell responses to AZD1222 COVID-19 vaccine. A word on this clone: Its cognate antigen is unknown.

Using immunoSEQ multiplex PCR, the repertoire was profiled, and TCRdb retains in-frame clones only, with some absent. Of 120,000 or so clones in the sample, 88% are singletons; the top ten hold under 9%. The study, taken as a whole, reports: Spike-specific TCR depth and breadth grew after two AZD1222 doses. In all cases, repertoires were sampled only after the peak T cell response.

V lost 3 bases to trimming and J lost 0 bases, with 12 bases between them. In germline, CDR1 is SGDLS, CDR2 YYNGEE. The length of the CDR3 is 15 residues. This clonotype originated in an adult in good health. The V call is TRBV9, the J call TRBJ1-1; the D gene is possibly TRBD1 (6 bases). The input for sequencing was peripheral blood, taken on day 0 of AZD1222 vaccination. In DNA form, the CDR3 reads TGTGCCAGCAGCGAGACAGGTTACATGAACACTGAAGCTTTCTTT. Translation gives CASSETGYMNTEAFF.